Shown below are 5 T cell receptor beta chains from a single sample sequenced in a study of blood T cells in healthy people across ages. Primers used in a second PCR of roughly 6 to 12 cycles were a sample-barcoded 5' primer and a J-beta primer mix. TCRdb reanalysed the 5' RACE reads using MiXCR and keeps one entry per CDR3 protein. The sample holds about 670,000 distinct CDR3 sequences; approximately 52% are singletons and the top ten take roughly 13%. Sequencing was carried out using blood. These receptors were taken from a woman aged 80 or older in good health.

This clonotype was counted many times. V usage is TRBV5-1 and J usage is TRBJ2-3; D is uncertain. Germline CDR1 reads SGHRS; CDR2 reads YFSETQ. The CDR3 runs 14 residues. The V and J ends lost 0 bases and 2 bases respectively, with 7 bases between them. The CDR3: CASSLAPDTDTQYF. The CDR3 DNA sequence: TGCGCCAGCAGCTTGGCCCCAGACACAGATACGCAGTATTTT. Drawing the rest from reference TRBV5-1 and TRBJ2-3, the complete variable domain is KAGVTQTPRYLIKTRGQQVTLSCSPISGHRSVSWYQQTPGQGLQFLFEYFSETQRNKGNFPGRFSGRQFSNSRSEMNVSTLELGDSALYLCASSLAPDTDTQYFGPGTRLTVL.

J is TRBJ2-1 and V is TRBV24-1; D not resolved. Looked up from germline, CDR1 is KGHDR and CDR2 is SFDVKD. The CDR3 loop spans 13 amino acids. V lost 6 bases and J 3 bases, leaving 8 bases between the germline ends. The CDR3 sequence: CATSRFGYNEQFF. For the CDR3, the DNA is TGTGCCACCAGTAGGTTTGGCTACAATGAGCAGTTCTTC.

This CDR3 reads CASSLERGQPQHF. The CDR3 DNA sequence: TGTGCCAGCAGCTTAGAAAGGGGGCAGCCCCAGCATTTT. The chain links TRBV7-2 to TRBJ1-5; D possibly corresponds to TRBD1 (6 bases). The germline V and J ends were trimmed by 1 base and 7 bases, with 8 bases remaining between them. The CDR3 is made up of 13 amino acids. Germline V CDR1 and CDR2: SGHTA, FQGNSA.

Ten or more counts support this clonotype. The chain combines TRBV9 with TRBJ2-5; 9 bases are a match to TRBD2. This CDR3 region has 15 residues. Trimming removed 5 bases from V and 1 base from J; junction bases left unmatched: 6. The V gene's germline CDR1 is SGDLS and CDR2 YYNGEE. The CDR3 coding sequence is TGTGCCAGCAGGCAGGGACTAGCTTCCCAAGAGACCCAGTACTTC. It encodes CASRQGLASQETQYF.

On this clonotype itself: A much larger clone differs by one base, so this may be a read error. The chain uses TRBV5-1 and TRBJ2-3; 8 nucleotides align to TRBD2. This CDR3 contains 16 residues. The trim removed 3 bases at V and 4 bases at J, leaving 10 bases unmatched. Germline CDR1 is SGHRS and CDR2 is YFSETQ. CDR3 sequence (DNA): TGCGCCAGCAGCTCCACCACTAGCGGCCCGGCAGATACGCAGTATTTT. This translates into CASSSTTSGPADTQYF.